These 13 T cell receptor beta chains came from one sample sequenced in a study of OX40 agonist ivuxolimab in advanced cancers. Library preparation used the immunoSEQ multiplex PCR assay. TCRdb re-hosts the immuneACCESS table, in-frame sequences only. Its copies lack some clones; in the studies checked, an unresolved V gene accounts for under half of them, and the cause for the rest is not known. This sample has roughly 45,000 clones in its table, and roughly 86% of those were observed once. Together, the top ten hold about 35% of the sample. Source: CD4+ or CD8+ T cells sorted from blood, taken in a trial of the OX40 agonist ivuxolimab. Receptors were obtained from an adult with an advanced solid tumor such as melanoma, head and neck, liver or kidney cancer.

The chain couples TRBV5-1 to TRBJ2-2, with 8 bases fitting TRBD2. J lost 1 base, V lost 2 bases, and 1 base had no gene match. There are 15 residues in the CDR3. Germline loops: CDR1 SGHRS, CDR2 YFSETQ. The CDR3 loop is CASSFSGGNTGELFF. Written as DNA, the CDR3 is TGCGCCAGCAGCTTCAGCGGGGGGAACACCGGGGAGCTGTTTTTT.

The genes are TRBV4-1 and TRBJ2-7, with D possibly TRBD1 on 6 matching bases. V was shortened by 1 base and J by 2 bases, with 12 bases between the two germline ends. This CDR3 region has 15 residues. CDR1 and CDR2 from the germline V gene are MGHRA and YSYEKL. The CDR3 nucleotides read TGCGCCAGCAGCCAAGGGACAGTCCCTACCTACGAGCAGTACTTC. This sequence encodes CASSQGTVPTYEQYF.

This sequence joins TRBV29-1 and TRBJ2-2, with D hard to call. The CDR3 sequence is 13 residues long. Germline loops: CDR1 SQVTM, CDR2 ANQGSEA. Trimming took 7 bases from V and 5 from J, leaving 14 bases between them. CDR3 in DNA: TGCAGCGCGGAACAAACGATGACCGGGGAGCTGTTTTTT. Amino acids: CSAEQTMTGELFF.

The CDR3 loop is CASSFDPFSAALTGELFF. The CDR3 region has the DNA TGTGCCAGCAGCTTCGATCCTTTTTCGGCAGCCCTCACCGGGGAGCTGTTTTTT. V and J are TRBV11-2 and TRBJ2-2, with D unclear. Looked up from germline, CDR1 is SGHAT and CDR2 is FQNNGV. The CDR3 length is 18 residues. The ends were cut back, 3 bases at V and 4 bases at J, with 21 bases in the middle.

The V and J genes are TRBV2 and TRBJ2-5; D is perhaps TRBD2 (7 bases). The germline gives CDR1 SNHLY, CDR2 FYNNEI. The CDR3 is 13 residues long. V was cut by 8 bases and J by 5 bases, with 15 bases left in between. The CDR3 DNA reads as TGTGCCAGCGAGGGGGGGCAAGGGGAGACCCAGTACTTC. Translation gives CASEGGQGETQYF.

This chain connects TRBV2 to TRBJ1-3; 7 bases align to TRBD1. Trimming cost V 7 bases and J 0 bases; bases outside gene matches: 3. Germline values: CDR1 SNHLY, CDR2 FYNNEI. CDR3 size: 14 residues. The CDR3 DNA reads TGTGCCAGCATCAGGGACAGCTCTGGAAACACCATATATTTT. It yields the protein CASIRDSSGNTIYF.

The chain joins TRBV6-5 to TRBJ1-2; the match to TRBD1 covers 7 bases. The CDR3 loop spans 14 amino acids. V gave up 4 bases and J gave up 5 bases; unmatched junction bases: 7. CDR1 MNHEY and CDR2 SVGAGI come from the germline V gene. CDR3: CASSWAAGGYGYTF. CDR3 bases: TGTGCCAGCAGTTGGGCCGCAGGGGGGTATGGCTACACCTTC.

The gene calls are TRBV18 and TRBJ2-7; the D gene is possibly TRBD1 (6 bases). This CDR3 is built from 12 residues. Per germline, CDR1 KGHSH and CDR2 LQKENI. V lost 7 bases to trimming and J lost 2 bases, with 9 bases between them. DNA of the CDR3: TGTGCCAGCTTAGGGGACACCTACGAGCAGTACTTC. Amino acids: CASLGDTYEQYF.

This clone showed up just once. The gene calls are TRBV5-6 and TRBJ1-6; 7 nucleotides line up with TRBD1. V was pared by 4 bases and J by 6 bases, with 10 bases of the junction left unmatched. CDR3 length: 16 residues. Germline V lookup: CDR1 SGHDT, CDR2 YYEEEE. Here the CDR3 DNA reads TGTGCCAGCAGCCGGCCTCCGGGACAGATTAATTCACCCCTCCACTTT. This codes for CASSRPPGQINSPLHF.

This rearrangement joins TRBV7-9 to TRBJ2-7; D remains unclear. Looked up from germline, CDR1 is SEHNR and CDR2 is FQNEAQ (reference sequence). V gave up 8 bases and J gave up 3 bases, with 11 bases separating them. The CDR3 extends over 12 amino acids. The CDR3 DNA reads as TGTGCCAGCGGCCCTGGGGACTACGAGCAGTACTTC. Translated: CASGPGDYEQYF.

In nucleotides, the CDR3 is TGTGCCAGCAGCTCGCAGGGGGCCCGGTACGCGGACACTGAAGCTTTCTTT. Translation gives CASSSQGARYADTEAFF. The chain is built from TRBV7-3 and TRBJ1-1, with TRBD1 matching 8 bases. The germline V gene has CDR1 SGHTA and CDR2 FQGTGA. The length of the CDR3 is 17 residues. V shed 4 bases, J shed 3 bases, and the junction held 13 bases outside the gene matches. Together with reference TRBV7-3 and TRBJ1-1, the CDR3 gives the full variable domain: GAGVSQTPSNKVTEKGKYVELRCDPISGHTALYWYRQSLGQGPEFLIYFQGTGAADDSGLPNDRFFAVRPEGSVSTLKIQRTERGDSAVYLCASSSQGARYADTEAFFGQGTRLTVV.

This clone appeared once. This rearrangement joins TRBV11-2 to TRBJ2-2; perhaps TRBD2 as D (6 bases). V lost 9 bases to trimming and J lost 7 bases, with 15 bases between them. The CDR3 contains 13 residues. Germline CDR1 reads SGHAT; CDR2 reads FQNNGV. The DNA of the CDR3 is TGTGCCAGTAGTATCGGGGGAATCGGGGAGCTGTTTTTT. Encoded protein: CASSIGGIGELFF.

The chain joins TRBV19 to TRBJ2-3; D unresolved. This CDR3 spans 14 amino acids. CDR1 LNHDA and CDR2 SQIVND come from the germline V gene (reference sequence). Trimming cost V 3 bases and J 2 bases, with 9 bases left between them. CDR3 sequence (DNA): TGTGCCAGTAGTATCGGAGCTACCACAGATACGCAGTATTTT. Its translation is CASSIGATTDTQYF.